The T cell receptor beta chain described here comes from a study of OX40 agonist ivuxolimab in advanced cancers. Context from the whole study: The costimulatory receptor OX40 (CD134) was targeted by ivuxolimab, a fully human IgG2 agonistic monoclonal antibody. Intravenous ivuxolimab was administered to patients every 2 weeks at six dose levels: 0.01, 0.1, 0.3, 1.5, 3 and 10 mg/kg. Of the approximately 54 patients in dose escalation, around 19 had hepatocellular carcinoma, some 15 had melanoma, 9 had renal cell carcinoma and 9 had head and neck cancer. In the dose-escalation cohort, 82.7% of patients were male, and the mean age was 60 years with a range of roughly 20 to 80. Prior anti-PD-1, anti-PD-L1 or anti-CTLA-4 therapy was permitted, and about two fifths of dose-escalation patients had received checkpoint inhibitors. Three dose-escalation patients achieved partial responses, one with hepatocellular carcinoma and two with cutaneous melanoma. Peripheral TCRbeta sequencing aimed to test whether ivuxolimab altered TCR sequence diversity and caused clonal T-cell expansion. The monotherapy dose-escalation portion (N of about 50 patients) of the phase I ivuxolimab trial is reported in the paper. Overall study results and their limits: Antigen specificity was not determined for the clonally expanded peripheral T cells. Clonal expansion of both CD4+ and CD8+ blood T cells was observed from baseline to week 6 at doses 0.1 to 3.0 mg/kg. Partial responders in the 0.1-3.0 mg/kg groups had among the lowest normalized peripheral clonal expansion, especially among CD8+ T cells. On average, CD8+ T cells showed more expanded clones than CD4+ T cells after ivuxolimab. Low levels of normalized T-cell clonal expansion were also seen in some patients who did not respond.

Genomic DNA was isolated from the sorted cells so that the TCRbeta CDR3 region could be sequenced. TCRbeta CDR3 regions were sequenced using the immunoSEQ Assay. Here the immuneACCESS table is served through TCRdb, limited to in-frame sequences with V and J called. Missing clones are a known gap in these copies; in checked studies unresolved V genes cover under half, and the rest lacks a known reason. The sample table shows about 110,000 clones, and over 75% are seen once. In total, the top ten clones hold approximately 0.52% of the sample. V is pared back by 1 base and J by 7 bases, with 20 bases lying between the germline termini. Inclusive of the bounding cysteine and phenylalanine, the CDR3 is 17 residues long. CDR3 DNA only is kept here, 51 bases in frame from base 1. As encoded in the germline V gene, CDR1 is KGHSH while CDR2 is LQKENI. A remark on this clone: Its antigen is not yet known. There are no base qualities to consult, and no much larger clone falls within one base.

Patients with autoimmune disease history or receiving systemic immunosuppression were excluded from the trial. In every dose cohort, peripheral blood was drawn for TCR sequencing at baseline, cycle 4 day 1, and cycle 7 day 1. The samples were taken from a phase I, first-in-human, multicenter, open-label dose-escalation trial of ivuxolimab. Adults with locally advanced or metastatic melanoma, renal cell carcinoma, hepatocellular carcinoma or head and neck squamous cell carcinoma were enrolled in the trial. Before TCR sequencing, CD4+ and CD8+ T cells were separately sorted from peripheral blood. This clonotype was sampled from an adult with an advanced solid tumor such as melanoma, head and neck, liver or kidney cancer. The material sequenced was CD4+ or CD8+ T cells sorted from blood, taken in a trial of the OX40 agonist ivuxolimab. The chain is assembled from TRBV18 and TRBJ1-5; the D gene is perhaps TRBD1, on 6 matching bases. The CDR3 protein: CASSPQFVRQDAQPQHF. DNA sequence: TGTGCCAGCTCACCACAGTTTGTCCGACAGGATGCCCAGCCCCAGCATTTT.